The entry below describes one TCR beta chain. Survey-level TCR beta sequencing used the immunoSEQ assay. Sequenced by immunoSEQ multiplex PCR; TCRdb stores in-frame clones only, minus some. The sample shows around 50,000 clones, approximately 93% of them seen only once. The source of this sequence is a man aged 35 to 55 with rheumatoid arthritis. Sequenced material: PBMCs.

CDR3 in amino acids: CASSLGDTTNEKLFF. The CDR3 DNA is TGCGCCAGCAGCTTGGGCGATACAACTAATGAAAAACTGTTTTTT. The chain has TRBV5-1 and TRBJ1-4; no definite D call. Trimming removed 0 bases from V and 0 bases from J, with 6 bases in between. In germline, CDR1 is SGHRS, CDR2 YFSETQ. This CDR3 region has 15 residues. Full variable domain (remainder filled in from reference TRBV5-1 and TRBJ1-4): KAGVTQTPRYLIKTRGQQVTLSCSPISGHRSVSWYQQTPGQGLQFLFEYFSETQRNKGNFPGRFSGRQFSNSRSEMNVSTLELGDSALYLCASSLGDTTNEKLFFGSGTQLSVL.